Presented here are 24 T cell receptor beta chains from one specimen sequenced in a study of blood T cell repertoires in COVID-19. The table came from immunoSEQ multiplex PCR; TCRdb's copy has only in-frame clones and leaves some out. This sample has 100,000 or so clones, with about 72% found just once. Material: peripheral blood. These receptors all come from a man between 60 and 75 years old with active or convalescent COVID-19.

The chain recombines TRBV9 with TRBJ2-3; 7 bases map to TRBD2. Germline V gene lookup returns CDR1 SGDLS and CDR2 YYNGEE. J gave up 4 bases and V 4 bases, and 9 bases lay outside the gene matches. CDR3 length: 15 amino acids. The CDR3 DNA reads as TGTGCCAGCAGCTTCGGCGGGAGTAGAGCAGATACGCAGTATTTT. Protein: CASSFGGSRADTQYF.

The genes are TRBV6-5 and TRBJ1-2; no definite D call. CDR1 and CDR2 from the germline V gene are MNHEY and SVGAGI. The V and J ends lost 5 bases and 4 bases respectively, with 11 bases between them. The CDR3 is 13 residues long. The CDR3 DNA follows: TGTGCCAGCAGTCCCGTGGAGGGCTATGGCTACACCTTC. Its protein is CASSPVEGYGYTF.

The chain carries TRBV18 and TRBJ2-4; D is undetermined. V lost 0 bases and J lost 1, with 7 bases in between. The CDR3 sequence is 15 residues long. CDR1 and CDR2 from the germline V gene are KGHSH and LQKENI. The CDR3 nucleotides read TGTGCCAGCTCACCACCGGATAGCGCCAAAAACATTCAGTACTTC. It codes for CASSPPDSAKNIQYF.

The V call is TRBV14, the J call TRBJ1-6; no firm D call. The germline V and J ends were trimmed by 4 bases and 7 bases, with 8 bases remaining between them. This CDR3 has 13 amino acids. CDR1 is SGHDN, CDR2 FVKESK, per germline. The CDR3 region is CASSPRLNSPLHF. CDR3 DNA sequence: TGTGCCAGCAGCCCGCGGCTAAATTCACCCCTCCACTTT.

The chain is built from TRBV28 and TRBJ2-5; TRBD1 matches at 8 bases. Unmatched junction bases numbered 15, after V lost 4 bases and J lost 5 bases. Germline loops: CDR1 MDHEN, CDR2 SYDVKM. CDR3 length equals 17 residues. CDR3 nucleotide sequence: TGTGCCAGCAGTTCCCCCATAGGACAGGGCGTCCGGGAGACCCAGTACTTC. This gives the protein CASSSPIGQGVRETQYF.

In regard to this clone: A junction boundary mismatches the germline segment, possibly from a read error. V and J are TRBV9 and TRBJ2-1, with a possible D match to TRBD2 (5 bases). CDR1 is SGDLS and CDR2 is YYNGEE in the germline V gene. CDR3 length: 16 amino acids. CDR3 sequence reads: CASSPRGQRSNNEQFF. CDR3 DNA sequence: TGTGCCAGCAGCCCCCGAGGGCAACGCTCCAACAATGAGCAGTTCTTC.

CDR3 sequence (DNA): TGTGCCAGCGGGGCCCAGTCTTATGGCTACACCTTC. Its translation is CASGAQSYGYTF. This chain joins TRBV25-1 and TRBJ1-2; D perhaps matches TRBD1 (5 bases). Germline V lookup: CDR1 MGHDK, CDR2 SYGVNS. The V gene lost 8 bases and the J gene lost 5 bases, with 12 bases spanning the gap. The CDR3 is 12 residues long.

The genes are TRBV11-3 and TRBJ2-1; 7 bases fit TRBD2. Germline values: CDR1 SGHNT, CDR2 YENEEA. Trimming removed 5 bases from V and 3 bases from J; junction bases left unmatched: 7. There are 15 residues in the CDR3. The CDR3 region is CASSPLTGGYNEQFF. The CDR3 DNA is TGTGCCAGCAGCCCGTTGACGGGGGGCTACAATGAGCAGTTCTTC.

This rearrangement joins TRBV6-2 or TRBV6-3 to TRBJ2-6; no definite D call. Germline CDR1 is MNHEY and CDR2 is SVGEGT. The CDR3 is 13 residues long. Trimming shortened V by 6 bases and J by 8 bases, and 11 bases separated the two germline ends. The CDR3 coding sequence is TGTGCCAGCAGCCCCGCTAGTACCAACGTCCTGACTTTC. It specifies CASSPASTNVLTF.

This clone has a single count. This CDR3 is CASDRTRYEQYF. CDR3 nucleotides: TGTGCCAGCGACAGGACGCGATACGAGCAGTACTTC. The genes are TRBV2 and TRBJ2-7; TRBD1 is a possible D gene (6 bases). Per germline, CDR1 SNHLY and CDR2 FYNNEI. Trimming removed 8 bases at V and 4 bases at J, with 12 bases between. The CDR3 has 12 amino acids. Together with reference TRBV2 and TRBJ2-7, the CDR3 gives the full variable domain: EPEVTQTPSHQVTQMGQEVILRCVPISNHLYFYWYRQILGQKVEFLVSFYNNEISEKSEIFDDQFSVERPDGSNFTLKIRSTKLEDSAMYFCASDRTRYEQYFGPGTRLTVT.

J is TRBJ2-2 and V is TRBV19; the D is unclear. The CDR3 contains 15 residues. The V end lost 3 bases, the J end lost 0 bases, and 8 bases lay between the germline ends. In germline, CDR1 is LNHDA, CDR2 SQIVND (reference sequence). CDR3 sequence (DNA): TGTGCCAGTAGTATCCCCCTTACGAACACCGGGGAGCTGTTTTTT. This translates into CASSIPLTNTGELFF.

This chain connects TRBV10-3 to TRBJ2-1; 14 positions agree with TRBD2. The germline V gene has CDR1 ENHRY and CDR2 SYGVKD. Unmatched junction bases numbered 12, after V lost 0 bases and J lost 8 bases. The CDR3 contains 19 residues. The CDR3 sequence: CAISESPPSGTSGSHEQFF. In nucleotides, the CDR3 is TGTGCCATCAGTGAGTCGCCCCCCAGCGGGACTAGCGGGAGCCATGAGCAGTTCTTC.

The chain combines TRBV18 with TRBJ2-2, with 7 nucleotides matching TRBD1. V lost 0 bases to trimming and J lost 7 bases; unmatched junction nucleotides: 8. Looked up from germline, CDR1 is KGHSH and CDR2 is LQKENI. CDR3 length: 16 residues. DNA for the CDR3: TGTGCCAGCTCACCACCGAATAGGGGGCCGGACGGGGAGCTGTTTTTT. This codes for CASSPPNRGPDGELFF.

The rearrangement uses TRBV7-2 and TRBJ2-4; D might be TRBD2 (7 bases). Between the trimmed V and J ends, which lost 5 bases and 0 bases, there was a span of 20 bases. Germline loops: CDR1 SGHTA, CDR2 FQGNSA. The CDR3 is 18 amino acids. The CDR3 protein is CASSLPEGDYQAKNIQYF. The CDR3, as DNA: TGTGCCAGCAGCCTCCCCGAGGGGGACTACCAAGCCAAAAACATTCAGTACTTC.

The chain is built from TRBV9 and TRBJ2-3; D not resolved. Germline loops: CDR1 SGDLS, CDR2 YYNGEE. The V gene lost 3 bases and the J gene lost 5 bases, with 4 bases spanning the gap. The CDR3 covers 11 residues. CDR3: CASSAGDTQYF. In DNA, the CDR3 is TGTGCCAGCAGCGCCGGAGATACGCAGTATTTT.

The chain links TRBV4-3 to TRBJ2-1; the D gene is possibly TRBD1 (6 bases). In germline, CDR1 is LGHNA, CDR2 YSLEER. Trimming removed 3 bases at V and 9 bases at J, with 24 bases between. The CDR3 sequence is 17 residues long. DNA for the CDR3: TGCGCCAGCAGCCAGTCGATAACCCAGGGGAAAGTAGGTGAGCAGTTCTTC. It yields the protein CASSQSITQGKVGEQFF.

The DNA of the CDR3 is TGTGCCAGCAGTTACTCGATACCAGGCAATCAGCCCCAGCATTTT. It is translated as CASSYSIPGNQPQHF. The chain links TRBV6-2 or TRBV6-3 to TRBJ1-5; unclear D gene. Germline CDR1 MNHEY, CDR2 SVGEGT. The V gene lost 0 bases and the J gene lost 2 bases, with 8 bases spanning the gap. This CDR3 is 15 amino acids long.

The chain recombines TRBV19 with TRBJ2-1, with 7 nucleotides matching TRBD2. Germline V gene lookup returns CDR1 LNHDA and CDR2 SQIVND (reference sequence). The length of the CDR3 is 15 residues. The V and J ends lost 3 bases and 7 bases, in that order; junction bases with no gene match: 9. CDR3 sequence (DNA): TGTGCCAGTAGTATGAGGTGGGAGGGCCCGAATGAGCAGTTCTTC. This translates into CASSMRWEGPNEQFF. The complete variable domain, with remaining parts taken from reference TRBV19 and TRBJ2-1, reads DGGITQSPKYLFRKEGQNVTLSCEQNLNHDAMYWYRQDPGQGLRLIYYSQIVNDFQKGDIAEGYSVSREKKESFPLTVTSAQKNPTAFYLCASSMRWEGPNEQFFGPGTRLTVL.

This chain links TRBV15 with TRBJ1-5, with TRBD1 as a possible D gene (6 bases). CDR3 length equals 15 residues. From germline, CDR1 is LNHNV and CDR2 YYDKDF (reference sequence). Trimming pared 4 bases from V and 3 bases from J, leaving 13 bases between. The CDR3 protein is CATSIPRGYNQPQHF. The CDR3 coding sequence is TGTGCCACCAGCATCCCCAGGGGATACAATCAGCCCCAGCATTTT.

The rearrangement joins TRBV28 to TRBJ2-6; D is unresolved. V dropped 1 base and J dropped 0 bases, with 7 bases sitting between them. This CDR3 has 16 residues. Germline CDR1 reads MDHEN; CDR2 reads SYDVKM. The CDR3 protein is CASSLYNFSGANVLTF. As DNA, the CDR3 is TGTGCCAGCAGTTTATATAACTTCTCTGGGGCCAACGTCCTGACTTTC.

This chain links TRBV6-1 with TRBJ2-7; TRBD2 agrees at 9 bases. Germline CDR1 and CDR2: MNHNS and SASEGT. The CDR3 is 14 amino acids. The chain's CDR3 is CASREAGGSYEQYV. CDR3 bases: TGTGCCAGCAGGGAAGCGGGAGGCAGCTACGAGCAGTACGTC.

This chain links TRBV10-1 with TRBJ2-2; D gene unclear. The CDR3 has 14 amino acids. Germline CDR1 WNHNN, CDR2 SYGVQD (reference sequence). The V end was cut by 5 bases, the J end by 2 bases, with 9 bases between. As DNA, the CDR3 is TGCGCCAGCAGTCCGGCTAGAAACACCGGGGAGCTGTTTTTT. Protein product: CASSPARNTGELFF.

The chain links TRBV7-8 to TRBJ2-2; 8 bases are a match to TRBD2. The V gene's germline CDR1 is SGHVS and CDR2 FQNEAQ. The CDR3 consists of 14 residues. The junction had 4 bases not matched to a gene; V was cut back by 4 bases and J by 6 bases. The CDR3 spells CASSSLLAAGELFF. The DNA of the CDR3 is TGTGCCAGCAGCTCGTTACTAGCGGCCGGGGAGCTGTTTTTT.

The gene calls are TRBV9 and TRBJ2-3; possibly TRBD2 for D (6 bases). V was trimmed by 1 base and J by 3 bases, leaving 21 bases between them. Per germline, CDR1 SGDLS and CDR2 YYNGEE. CDR3 size: 18 residues. The DNA of the CDR3 is TGTGCCAGCAGCGTAAGGAGCGGGCGCCCGGGCGGGACAGATACGCAGTATTTT. Its translation is CASSVRSGRPGGTDTQYF.